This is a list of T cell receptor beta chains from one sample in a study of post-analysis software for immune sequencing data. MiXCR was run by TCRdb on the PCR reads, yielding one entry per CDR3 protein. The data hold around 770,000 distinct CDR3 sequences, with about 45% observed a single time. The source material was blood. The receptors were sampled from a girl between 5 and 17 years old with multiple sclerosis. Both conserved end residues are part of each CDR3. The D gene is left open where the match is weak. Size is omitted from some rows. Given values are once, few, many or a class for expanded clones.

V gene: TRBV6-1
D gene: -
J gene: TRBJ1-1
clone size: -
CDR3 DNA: TGTGCCAGCGGTCCAGAAATAAACACTGAAGCTTTCTTT
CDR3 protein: CASGPEINTEAFF

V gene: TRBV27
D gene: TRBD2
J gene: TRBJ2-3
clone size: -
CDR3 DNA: TGTGCCAGCAGTTTGGGCCTAGCGGGATCAAATACGCAGTATTTT
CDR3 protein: CASSLGLAGSNTQYF

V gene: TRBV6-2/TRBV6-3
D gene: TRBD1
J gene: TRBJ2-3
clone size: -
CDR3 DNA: TGTGCCAGCAGTTACTCGACAGGGCCAGATACGCAGTATTTT
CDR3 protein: CASSYSTGPDTQYF

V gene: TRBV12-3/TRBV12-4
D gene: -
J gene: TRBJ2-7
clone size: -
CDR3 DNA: TGTGCCAGCAACTTCGGCGGGGCCTACGAGCAGTACTTC
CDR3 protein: CASNFGGAYEQYF

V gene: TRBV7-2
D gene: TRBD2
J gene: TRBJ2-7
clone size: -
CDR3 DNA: TGTGCCAGCAGCTTAGTCGGGGCTAGCGGGAGCTCCTACGAGCAGTACTTC
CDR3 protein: CASSLVGASGSSYEQYF

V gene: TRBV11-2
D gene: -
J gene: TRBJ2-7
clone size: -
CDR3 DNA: TGTGCCAGCAGCACGCCCTTTCAGGGGAAGGCGTACGAGCAGTACTTC
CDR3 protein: CASSTPFQGKAYEQYF

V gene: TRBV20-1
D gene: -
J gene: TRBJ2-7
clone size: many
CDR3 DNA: TGCAGTGCTACTTTAGCGGTCTCCTACGAGCAGTACTTC
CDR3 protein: CSATLAVSYEQYF

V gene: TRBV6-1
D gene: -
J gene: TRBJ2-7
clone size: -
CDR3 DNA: TGTGCCAGCACGCCGGGGGACTCCTACGAGCAGTACTTC
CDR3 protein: CASTPGDSYEQYF

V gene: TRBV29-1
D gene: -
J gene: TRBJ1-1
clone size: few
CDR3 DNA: TGCAGCGTCCCGGGAGTGACAGGCCCCACTGAAGCTTTCTTT
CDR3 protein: CSVPGVTGPTEAFF

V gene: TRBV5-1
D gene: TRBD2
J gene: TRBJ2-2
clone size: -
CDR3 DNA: TGCGCCAGCAGCTTCCTAGCGGGGGGAAACACCGGGGAGCTGTTTTTT
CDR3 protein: CASSFLAGGNTGELFF

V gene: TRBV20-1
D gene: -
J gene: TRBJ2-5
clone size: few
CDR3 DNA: TGCATGGCTAGCGCCTACCAAGAGACCCAGTACTTC
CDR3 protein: CMASAYQETQYF

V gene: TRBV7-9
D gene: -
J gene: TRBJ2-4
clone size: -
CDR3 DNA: TGTGCCAGCAGTCCCTCTGCGGCCAAAAACATTCAGTACTTC
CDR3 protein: CASSPSAAKNIQYF

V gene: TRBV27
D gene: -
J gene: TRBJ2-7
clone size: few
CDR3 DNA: TGTGCCAGCAGTTTAATGGACGGAGGCTACGAGCAGTACTTC
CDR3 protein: CASSLMDGGYEQYF

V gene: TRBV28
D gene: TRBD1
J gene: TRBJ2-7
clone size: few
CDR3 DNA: TGTGCCAGCAGTGGAGGGACAGGGACCGACGAGCAGTACTTC
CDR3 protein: CASSGGTGTDEQYF

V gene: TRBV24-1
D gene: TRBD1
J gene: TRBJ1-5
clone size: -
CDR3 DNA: TGTGCCACCAGTGAAGGGCAGGGGGTTCAGCCCCAGCATTTT
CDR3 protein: CATSEGQGVQPQHF

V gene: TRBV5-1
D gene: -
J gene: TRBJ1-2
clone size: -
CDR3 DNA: TGCGCCAGCAGCCCCCTACGAGCCTATGGCTACACCTTC
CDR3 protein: CASSPLRAYGYTF

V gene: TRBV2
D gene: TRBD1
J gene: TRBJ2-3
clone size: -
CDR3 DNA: TGTGCCATCCCGGGACAGGAGTACACAGATACGCAGTATTTT
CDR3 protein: CAIPGQEYTDTQYF

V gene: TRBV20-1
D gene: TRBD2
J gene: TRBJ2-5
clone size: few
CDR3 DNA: TGCAGTGCTTGGACTAGCGGGAGCGAAGAGACCCAGTACTTC
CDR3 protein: CSAWTSGSEETQYF

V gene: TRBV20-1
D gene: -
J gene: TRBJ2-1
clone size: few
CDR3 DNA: TGCAGTGCTAGAGATTGGGGGGAGGCCCGTGAGCAGTTCTTC
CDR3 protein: CSARDWGEAREQFF

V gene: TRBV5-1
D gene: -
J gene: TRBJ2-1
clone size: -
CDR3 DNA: TGCGCCAGCAGCTTTAATAGCAGGAGGGGCAATGAGCAGTTCTTC
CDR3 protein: CASSFNSRRGNEQFF

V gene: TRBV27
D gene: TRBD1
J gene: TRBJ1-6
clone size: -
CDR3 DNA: TGTGCCAGCAGATACAGGGGGCGCGATTCACCCCTCCACTTT
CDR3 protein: CASRYRGRDSPLHF

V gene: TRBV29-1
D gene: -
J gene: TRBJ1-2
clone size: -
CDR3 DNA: TGCAACGTCGCTGCCCAAGCAGGGAACTATGGCTACACCTTC
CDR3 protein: CNVAAQAGNYGYTF

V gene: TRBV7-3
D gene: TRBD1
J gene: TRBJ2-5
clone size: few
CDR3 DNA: TGTGCCAGCAGCTCCTTGAACAGGGGATGGGAGACCCAGTACTTC
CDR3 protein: CASSSLNRGWETQYF

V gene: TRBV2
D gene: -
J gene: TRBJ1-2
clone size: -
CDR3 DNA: TGTGCCAGCAGTGAAGCGGGCGGAGGGTCGTGGAGCGGCTACACCTTC
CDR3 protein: CASSEAGGGSWSGYTF

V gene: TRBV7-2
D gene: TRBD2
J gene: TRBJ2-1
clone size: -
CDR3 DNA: TGTGCCAGCAGCTTAACCCCAGCGGGGAACAATGAGCAGTTCTTC
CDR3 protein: CASSLTPAGNNEQFF

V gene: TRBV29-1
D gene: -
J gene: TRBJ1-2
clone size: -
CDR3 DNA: TGCAGCGTTGACTGGGGCTACACCTTC
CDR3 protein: CSVDWGYTF

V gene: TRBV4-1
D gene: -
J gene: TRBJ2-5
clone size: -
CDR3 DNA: TGCGCCGGCAGCCAAACGGGAGAGACCCAGTACTTC
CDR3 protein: CAGSQTGETQYF

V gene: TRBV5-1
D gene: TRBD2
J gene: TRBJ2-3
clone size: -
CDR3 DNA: TGCGCCAGCAGCTTGTTACTAGCGGCCCGGGATACGCAGTATTTT
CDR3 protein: CASSLLLAARDTQYF

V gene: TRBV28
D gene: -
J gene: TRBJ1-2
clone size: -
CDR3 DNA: TGTGCCAGCAGGCTTCCTGGGGGTCACTATGGCTACACCTTC
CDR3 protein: CASRLPGGHYGYTF

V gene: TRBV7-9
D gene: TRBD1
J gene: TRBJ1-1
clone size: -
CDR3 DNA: TGTGCCAGCAGCTCGCCGACAGGGAGGGTCGACACTGAAGCTTTCTTT
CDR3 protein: CASSSPTGRVDTEAFF

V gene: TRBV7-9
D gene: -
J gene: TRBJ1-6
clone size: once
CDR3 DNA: TGTGCCAGCAGCGCTCCTCGGGAGTCTCATTCACCCCTCCACTTT
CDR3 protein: CASSAPRESHSPLHF

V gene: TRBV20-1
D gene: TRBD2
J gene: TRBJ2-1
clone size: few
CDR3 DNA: TGCAGTGCTAGACCCGAAGCGGGAGGGCAGTTCTTC
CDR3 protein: CSARPEAGGQFF

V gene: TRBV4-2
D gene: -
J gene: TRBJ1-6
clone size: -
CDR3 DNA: TGTGCCAGCAGCCAAGAGCTGGGACGCGCTAATTCACCCCTCCACTTT
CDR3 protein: CASSQELGRANSPLHF

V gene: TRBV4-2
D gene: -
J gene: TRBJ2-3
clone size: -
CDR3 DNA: TGTGCCAGCAGCCGAGGGGTACTGGCCCGGGACACAGATACGCAGTATTTT
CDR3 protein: CASSRGVLARDTDTQYF

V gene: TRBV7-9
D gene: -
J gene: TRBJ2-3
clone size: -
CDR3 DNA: TGTGCCAGCAGAAGCTTAATTCTAGTACAGAGCACAGATACGCAGTATTTT
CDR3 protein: CASRSLILVQSTDTQYF

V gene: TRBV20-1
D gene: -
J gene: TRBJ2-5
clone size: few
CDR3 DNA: TGCAGTGCTAGAGGCCAGGAGGAGACCCAGTACTTC
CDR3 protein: CSARGQEETQYF

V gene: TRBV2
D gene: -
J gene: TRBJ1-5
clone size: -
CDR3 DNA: TGTGCCAGCAGCAGGGCCGAATTTGATCAGCCCCAGCATTTT
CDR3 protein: CASSRAEFDQPQHF

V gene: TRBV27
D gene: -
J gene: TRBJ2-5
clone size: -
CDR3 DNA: TGTGCCAGCAGTCGGCCAAGAGAGACCCAGTACTTC
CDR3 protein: CASSRPRETQYF

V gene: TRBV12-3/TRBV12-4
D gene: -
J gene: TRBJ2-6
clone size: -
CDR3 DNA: TGTGCCAGCAGCTTAACAGCCTCTGGGGCCAACGTCCTGACTTTC
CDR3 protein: CASSLTASGANVLTF

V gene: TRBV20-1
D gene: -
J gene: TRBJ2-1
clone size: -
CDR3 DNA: TGCAGTGCTAGAGATCTTAGCTTCGATGAGCAGTTCTTC
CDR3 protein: CSARDLSFDEQFF

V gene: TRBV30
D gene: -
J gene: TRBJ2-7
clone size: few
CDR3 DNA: TGTGCCGGGCTAAACAGGGACGAGCAGTACTTC
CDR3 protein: CAGLNRDEQYF

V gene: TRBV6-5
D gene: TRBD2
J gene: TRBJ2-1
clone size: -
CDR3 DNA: TGTGCCAGCAGTTACTCGACTAGCGGGAGTTTCAATGAGCAGTTCTTC
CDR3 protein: CASSYSTSGSFNEQFF